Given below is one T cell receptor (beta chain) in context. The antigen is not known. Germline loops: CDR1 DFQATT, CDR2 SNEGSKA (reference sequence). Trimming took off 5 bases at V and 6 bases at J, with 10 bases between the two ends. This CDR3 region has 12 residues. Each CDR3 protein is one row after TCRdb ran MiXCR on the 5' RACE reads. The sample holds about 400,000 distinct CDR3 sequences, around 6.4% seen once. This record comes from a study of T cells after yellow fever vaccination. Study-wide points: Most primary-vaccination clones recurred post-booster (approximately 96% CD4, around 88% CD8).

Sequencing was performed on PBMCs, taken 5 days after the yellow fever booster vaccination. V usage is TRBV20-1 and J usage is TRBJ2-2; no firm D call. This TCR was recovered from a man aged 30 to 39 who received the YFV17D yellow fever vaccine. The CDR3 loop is CSAGIRAGELFF. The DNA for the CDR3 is TGCAGTGCTGGGATCCGGGCCGGGGAGCTGTTTTTT.